This T cell receptor (beta chain) was captured in a study of shared clonotypes between healthy human individuals. Across the whole study: CD4 naive cells filled three plates per donor, CD4 memory three, CD8 naive two and CD8 memory one.

This CDR3 comprises 16 residues. With 4 bases clipped from V and 4 bases from J, the junction kept 7 bases outside the gene matches. Germline V gene lookup returns CDR1 MNHEY and CDR2 SMNVEV (reference sequence). Naive CD8 populations comprised CD45RO-negative cells positively selected for CCR7, excluding terminally differentiated effector memory CD45RA+ cells. Genomic DNA per cell subset filled all wells of several immunoSEQ plates. Measured with immunoSEQ multiplex PCR; TCRdb has only the in-frame clones, and not every one. This sample has roughly 2,000,000 clones, with approximately 92% found just once. This clone was recorded once.

The sample comprised naive CD8+ T cells from PBMCs. The source is a man younger than 35 in good health. Some clones in this sample may be carry-over from other donors' samples. This chain links TRBV27 with TRBJ2-1, with 10 bases fitting TRBD2. The CDR3 sequence is CASSWIGLAAYNEQFF. The CDR3 bases are TGTGCCAGCAGTTGGATTGGACTAGCGGCTTACAATGAGCAGTTCTTC.